This TCR beta chain derives from a study of blood T cell repertoires in COVID-19. Study context: Some COVID-19 samples were acute and others convalescent; all came from the United States, Italy and Spain. PBMCs, B-cell-depleted T cells, or T cells provided the cDNA or gDNA that made up the material.

The authors' processing: Cell counts per sample came from amplifying reference gene primers. Generated by immunoSEQ multiplex PCR, the TCRdb table keeps only in-frame clones and is missing some. The V and J calls and the clone size are those of that table, but D and trimming were determined from the DNA. This sample has under 300,000 clones, with less than 85% found just once. CDR1 is LNHNV and CDR2 is YYDKDF in the germline V gene (reference sequence). The CDR3 loop spans 14 amino acids. V lost 4 bases, J lost 5 bases, and 5 bases stayed unmatched. The clonotype was recovered from a man aged 55 to 70 who had recovered from COVID-19. Input material: peripheral blood. The chain employs TRBV15 and TRBJ2-7; 10 positions agree with TRBD2. CDR3 DNA: TGTGCCACCAGCACCGGGACTAGCGAGGACGAGCAGTACTTC. It translates to CATSTGTSEDEQYF.